The source of this T cell receptor beta chain is a study of blood T cell repertoires in COVID-19. Study-wide background: COVID-19 samples collected from the United States, Italy and Spain covered acute and convalescent phases.

Per the authors' pipeline: Amplification from reference gene primers served as the basis for estimated nucleated cell counts. TCRdb keeps only in-frame clones here, not all; method: immunoSEQ multiplex PCR. V and J calls and clone size are given by that table; D and trimming were obtained from the DNA. The sample carries 200,000 to 250,000 clones, about 90% recorded once. The CDR3 contains 15 residues. CDR1 and CDR2 (germline): SGDLS, YYNGEE. The V end was cut by 0 bases, the J end by 0 bases, with 4 bases between. This clone was observed a single time. The source is a man aged 60 to 69 with COVID-19, enrolled during active disease. The sample was peripheral blood. The rearrangement joins TRBV9 to TRBJ2-6, with D unclear. The CDR3 DNA reads as TGTGCCAGCAGCGTAGGAGGCTCTGGGGCCAACGTCCTGACTTTC. This sequence encodes CASSVGGSGANVLTF.